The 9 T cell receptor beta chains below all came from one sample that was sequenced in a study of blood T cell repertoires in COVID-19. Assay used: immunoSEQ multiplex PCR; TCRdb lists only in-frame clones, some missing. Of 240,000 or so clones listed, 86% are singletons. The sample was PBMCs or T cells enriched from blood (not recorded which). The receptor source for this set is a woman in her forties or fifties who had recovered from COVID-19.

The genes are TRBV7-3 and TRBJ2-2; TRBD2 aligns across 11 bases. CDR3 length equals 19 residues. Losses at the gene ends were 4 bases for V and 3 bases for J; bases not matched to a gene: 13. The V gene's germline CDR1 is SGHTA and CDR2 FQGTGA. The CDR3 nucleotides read TGTGCCAGCAGCTCGCCCCGCTCCGGGACTAGCGGACACACCGGGGAGCTGTTTTTT. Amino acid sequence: CASSSPRSGTSGHTGELFF.

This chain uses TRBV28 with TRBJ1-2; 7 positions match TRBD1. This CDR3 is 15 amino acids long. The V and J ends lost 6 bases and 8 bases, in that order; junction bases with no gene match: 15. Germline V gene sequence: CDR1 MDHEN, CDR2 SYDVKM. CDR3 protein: CASRLSQTGKVGYTF. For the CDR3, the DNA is TGTGCCAGCAGACTAAGCCAGACAGGGAAGGTGGGCTACACCTTC.

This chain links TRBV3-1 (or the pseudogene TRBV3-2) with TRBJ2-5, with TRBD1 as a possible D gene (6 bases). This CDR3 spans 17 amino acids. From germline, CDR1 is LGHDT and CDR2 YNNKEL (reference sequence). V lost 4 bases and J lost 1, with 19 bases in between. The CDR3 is CASSPITGRTSQETQYF. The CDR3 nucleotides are TGTGCCAGCAGCCCTATAACAGGGCGGACGTCCCAAGAGACCCAGTACTTC.

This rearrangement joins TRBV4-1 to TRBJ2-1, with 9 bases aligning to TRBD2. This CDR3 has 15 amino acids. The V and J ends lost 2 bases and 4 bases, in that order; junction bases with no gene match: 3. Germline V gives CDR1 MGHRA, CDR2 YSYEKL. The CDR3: CASSQRGLAYNEQFF. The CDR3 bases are TGCGCCAGCAGCCAAAGAGGACTAGCGTACAATGAGCAGTTCTTC.

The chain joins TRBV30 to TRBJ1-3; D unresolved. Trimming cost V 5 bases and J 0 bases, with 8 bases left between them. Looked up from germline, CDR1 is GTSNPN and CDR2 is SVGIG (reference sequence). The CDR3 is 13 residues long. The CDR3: CAWSSFSGNTIYF. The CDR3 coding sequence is TGTGCCTGGTCGAGCTTCTCTGGAAACACCATATATTTT.

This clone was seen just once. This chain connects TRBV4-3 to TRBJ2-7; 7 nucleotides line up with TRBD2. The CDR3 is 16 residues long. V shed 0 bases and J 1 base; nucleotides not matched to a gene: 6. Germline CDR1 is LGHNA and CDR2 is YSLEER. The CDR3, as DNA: TGCGCCAGCAGCCAAGAGGCCGGGACTATGTCCTACGAGCAGTACTTC. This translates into CASSQEAGTMSYEQYF.

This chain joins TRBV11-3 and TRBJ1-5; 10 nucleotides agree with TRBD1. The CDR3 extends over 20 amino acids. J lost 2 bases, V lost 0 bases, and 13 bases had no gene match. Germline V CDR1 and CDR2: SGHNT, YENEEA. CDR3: CASSLERAGQGMSGNQPQHF. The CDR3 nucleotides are TGTGCCAGCAGCTTAGAGCGCGCGGGACAGGGGATGTCCGGCAATCAGCCCCAGCATTTT.

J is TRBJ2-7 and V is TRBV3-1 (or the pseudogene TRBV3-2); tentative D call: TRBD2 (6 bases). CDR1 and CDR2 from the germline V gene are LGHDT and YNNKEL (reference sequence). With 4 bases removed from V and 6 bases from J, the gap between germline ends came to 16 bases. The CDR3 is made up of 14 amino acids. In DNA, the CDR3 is TGTGCCAGCAGCCTGTCGGGACTTCATGGCGAGCAGTACTTC. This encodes CASSLSGLHGEQYF.

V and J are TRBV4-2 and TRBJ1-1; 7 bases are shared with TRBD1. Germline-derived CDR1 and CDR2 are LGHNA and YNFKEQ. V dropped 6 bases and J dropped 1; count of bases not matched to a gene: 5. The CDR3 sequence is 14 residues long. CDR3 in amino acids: CASRPGTANTEAFF. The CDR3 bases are TGTGCCAGCAGACCTGGGACAGCGAACACTGAAGCTTTCTTT.